Presented here are 23 T cell receptor beta chains from one specimen sequenced in a study of vaccination and CD4 T cells after COVID-19 (dated by TCRdb to the early 2020s). For these TCRs, the target antigens are not known. Library creation used PCR. These reads were obtained on an Illumina iSeq 100. DNA from cultured CD4+ T cells was subjected to TCR sequencing with the Oncomine TCR Beta short-read assay at the Johns Hopkins FTIC core. The public sequencing data were trimmed at Q25 with fastp and processed into clonotypes with MiXCR by TCRdb, which kept only in-frame beta chains. All rows with the same CDR3 protein become a single entry with the most common DNA and genes. Across this sample there are more than 15,000 distinct CDR3 sequences, with approximately 58% seen only once. The top ten constitute about 34% of the sample. Sample treatment or condition, as interpreted from the label and publication: approximately nine-day PBMC culture with coronavirus spike peptide pools or control peptides (ViraFEST assay).

Sequencing used cultured CD4+ T cells from blood, obtained after SARS-CoV-2 vaccination. All receptors derive from a human donor with COVID-19.

The chain recombines TRBV27 with TRBJ2-7; perhaps TRBD1 as D (6 bases). The CDR3 has 16 amino acids. V was clipped by 5 bases and J by 2 bases, with 19 bases between them. Looked up from germline, CDR1 is MNHEY and CDR2 is SMNVEV (reference sequence). CDR3 residues: CASSRLPQGYTYEQYF. Written as DNA, the CDR3 is TGTGCCAGCAGTCGCCTCCCGCAGGGGTACACCTACGAGCAGTACTTC.

The V gene is TRBV7-9, the J gene TRBJ1-6; D not resolved. V was clipped by 2 bases and J by 6 bases, with 17 bases between them. Germline values: CDR1 SEHNR, CDR2 FQNEAQ (reference sequence). This CDR3 is built from 17 residues. In DNA form, the CDR3 reads TGTGCCAGCAGCTTAACCGGCGGGCGAAGTGGTAATTCACCCCTCCACTTT. This gives the protein CASSLTGGRSGNSPLHF. Full variable domain (outside the CDR3, taken from reference TRBV7-9 and TRBJ1-6): DTGVSQNPRHKITKRGQNVTFRCDPISEHNRLYWYRQTLGQGPEFLTYFQNEAQLEKSRLLSDRFSAERPKGSFSTLEIQRTEQGDSAMYLCASSLTGGRSGNSPLHFGNGTRLTVT.

The chain recombines TRBV7-6 with TRBJ2-3; TRBD2 matches at 8 bases. The CDR3 covers 16 residues. CDR1 and CDR2 (germline): SGHVS, FNYEAQ. The J segment lost 0 bases and the V segment lost 2 bases, leaving 4 bases of the junction unmatched. CDR3 DNA: TGTGCCAGCAGCTTATTTAGCGGGGAAAGCACAGATACGCAGTATTTT. Protein sequence: CASSLFSGESTDTQYF.

The rearrangement uses TRBV19 and TRBJ2-7; 10 nucleotides align to TRBD1. Germline V gene data show CDR1 as LNHDA and CDR2 as SQIVND (reference sequence). The CDR3 runs 15 residues. With V trimmed by 0 bases and J by 4 bases, 3 bases remained unmatched. The CDR3 DNA reads as TGTGCCAGTAGTATAGACGGGACAGGGGCTTACGAGCAGTACTTC. Translated: CASSIDGTGAYEQYF. The full variable domain, completed using reference TRBV19 and TRBJ2-7, is DGGITQSPKYLFRKEGQNVTLSCEQNLNHDAMYWYRQDPGQGLRLIYYSQIVNDFQKGDIAEGYSVSREKKESFPLTVTSAQKNPTAFYLCASSIDGTGAYEQYFGPGTRLTVT.

This clonotype was counted a few times. The chain recombines TRBV11-2 with TRBJ1-1, with D unclear. Trimming shortened V by 1 base and J by 11 bases, and 8 bases separated the two germline ends. CDR1 is SGHAT and CDR2 is FQNNGV in the germline V gene. The CDR3 runs 11 residues. The chain's CDR3 is CASSLGPGAFF. CDR3 DNA sequence: TGTGCCAGCAGCTTAGGGCCGGGGGCTTTCTTT.

The CDR3, as DNA: TGTGCCAGTAGTAGGGTGAACACTGAAGCTTTCTTT. Encoded protein: CASSRVNTEAFF. V and J are TRBV19 and TRBJ1-1, with D hard to call. V lost 4 bases and J lost 0, with 3 bases in between. The length of the CDR3 is 12 residues. CDR1 is LNHDA and CDR2 is SQIVND in the germline V gene (reference sequence).

This sequence joins TRBV11-2 and TRBJ1-1, with 8 bases fitting TRBD1. CDR1 is SGHAT and CDR2 is FQNNGV in the germline V gene. The CDR3 has 14 amino acids. The V gene end was trimmed by 3 bases and the J gene end by 4 bases; junction bases not matched to a gene: 4. The CDR3 nucleotides read TGTGCCAGCAGCTTTACTGGACAGGGCACTGAAGCTTTCTTT. The encoded protein is CASSFTGQGTEAFF. The variable domain in full, with the rest retrieved from reference TRBV11-2 and TRBJ1-1, is EAGVAQSPRYKIIEKRQSVAFWCNPISGHATLYWYQQILGQGPKLLIQFQNNGVVDDSQLPKDRFSAERLKGVDSTLKIQPAKLEDSAVYLCASSFTGQGTEAFFGQGTRLTVV.

V is TRBV19 and J is TRBJ1-3; D may be TRBD1 (5 bases). The CDR3 has 14 residues. Germline lookup yields CDR1 LNHDA and CDR2 SQIVND (reference sequence). Trimming left V 3 bases short and J 9 bases short, with 15 bases between. CDR3 in DNA: TGTGCCAGTAGTATGAGACAGCCCCCGGTCACCATATATTTT. Translation: CASSMRQPPVTIYF.

V usage is TRBV25-1 and J usage is TRBJ1-6; TRBD1 agrees at 9 bases. The CDR3 totals 15 residues. The germline CDR1 and CDR2 sequences are MGHDK and SYGVNS. The J segment lost 7 bases and the V segment lost 6 bases, leaving 7 bases of the junction unmatched. CDR3 residues: CASSYTGTGNSPLHF. CDR3 DNA: TGTGCCAGCAGCTATACCGGGACAGGGAATTCACCCCTCCACTTT.

The J gene is TRBJ1-3, the V gene TRBV28; 10 nucleotides agree with TRBD1. Trimming cost V 4 bases and J 3 bases; bases outside gene matches: 6. This CDR3 has 16 amino acids. CDR1 and CDR2 from the germline V gene are MDHEN and SYDVKM. This CDR3 is CASSSPGTGDGNTIYF. The CDR3 region has the DNA TGTGCCAGCAGTTCCCCGGGGACAGGGGATGGAAACACCATATATTTT.

V gene TRBV20-1 combines with J gene TRBJ1-4; D is undetermined. The CDR3 covers 12 residues. CDR1 DFQATT and CDR2 SNEGSKA come from the germline V gene (reference sequence). V was cut by 6 bases and J by 7 bases, with 12 bases left in between. CDR3 region: CSAFGEGEKLFF. DNA of the CDR3: TGCAGTGCCTTCGGGGAAGGTGAAAAACTGTTTTTT.

On this clonotype itself: At one of its ends the junction is not consistent with the germline gene, which may arise from a read error. The rearrangement joins TRBV14 to TRBJ1-1; D unclear. Germline CDR1 and CDR2: SGHDN and FVKESK. The CDR3 consists of 15 residues. In DNA, the CDR3 is TGTGCCAGCAGCCGCTTAGGAGTGGGGAACGCTGAAGCTTTCTTT. This encodes CASSRLGVGNAEAFF.

The CDR3 reads CASSNSGTRGTGYTF. The CDR3 coding sequence is TGTGCCAGCAGCAACTCCGGGACCCGAGGTACTGGCTACACCTTC. The chain is built from TRBV5-4 and TRBJ1-2, with D perhaps TRBD1 (5 bases). The CDR3 length is 15 residues. The germline CDR1 and CDR2 sequences are SGHNT and YYREEE (reference sequence). V was cut by 4 bases and J by 7 bases, with 20 bases left in between.

The chain recombines TRBV6-1 with TRBJ1-6; a possible D gene is TRBD1 (6 bases). This CDR3 spans 16 amino acids. V lost 2 bases and J lost 8, with 16 bases in between. Germline V gives CDR1 MNHNS, CDR2 SASEGT. The CDR3 bases are TGTGCCAGCAGTGAATCCCTAGGACAGCCTTATTCACCCCTCCACTTT. It encodes CASSESLGQPYSPLHF.

This sequence joins TRBV20-1 and TRBJ2-3; no reliable D call. The CDR3 has 10 amino acids. From germline, CDR1 is DFQATT and CDR2 SNEGSKA (reference sequence). With 6 bases removed from V and 4 bases from J, the gap between germline ends came to 5 bases. Here the CDR3 DNA reads TGCAGTGCCGCTGCAGATACGCAGTATTTT. Residues: CSAAADTQYF.

The table lists this clonotype with a few counts. The chain recombines TRBV7-2 with TRBJ2-7; D remains unclear. CDR3 length equals 11 residues. With 2 bases removed from V and 4 bases from J, the gap between germline ends came to 3 bases. From germline, CDR1 is SGHTA and CDR2 FQGNSA. The CDR3 nucleotides read TGTGCCAGCAGCTTAAGGTACGAGCAGTACTTC. It translates to CASSLRYEQYF.

CDR3 loop: CASSERGNTEAFF. In nucleotides, the CDR3 is TGTGCCAGCAGTGAAAGAGGAAACACTGAAGCTTTCTTT. The chain is built from TRBV25-1 and TRBJ1-1; D is unclear. V was cut by 2 bases and J by 2 bases, with 6 bases left in between. From germline, CDR1 is MGHDK and CDR2 SYGVNS. This CDR3 spans 13 amino acids.

The gene calls are TRBV5-1 and TRBJ2-5; D is ambiguous. The ends were cut back, 5 bases at V and 1 base at J, with 3 bases in the middle. Per the germline V gene, CDR1 is SGHRS and CDR2 is YFSETQ. This CDR3 comprises 11 residues. Here the CDR3 reads CASSLQETQYF. The CDR3 coding sequence is TGCGCCAGCAGTCTCCAAGAGACCCAGTACTTC.

This clonotype showed up just a few times. The chain carries TRBV19 and TRBJ1-5; D is unresolved. This CDR3 comprises 13 residues. Germline V gives CDR1 LNHDA, CDR2 SQIVND (reference sequence). Deletions cut 1 base from V and 6 bases from J, with 7 bases between. The CDR3 DNA is TGTGCCAGTAGTATAGTCGGGATTCAGCCCCAGCATTTT. As protein: CASSIVGIQPQHF. Full variable domain (missing parts from reference TRBV19 and TRBJ1-5): DGGITQSPKYLFRKEGQNVTLSCEQNLNHDAMYWYRQDPGQGLRLIYYSQIVNDFQKGDIAEGYSVSREKKESFPLTVTSAQKNPTAFYLCASSIVGIQPQHFGDGTRLSIL.

The V and J genes are TRBV7-2 and TRBJ2-5; 9 bases map to TRBD2. There are 17 residues in the CDR3. The trim removed 1 base at V and 5 bases at J, leaving 11 bases unmatched. The germline CDR1 and CDR2 sequences are SGHTA and FQGNSA. Here the CDR3 DNA reads TGTGCCAGCAGCTTAGTTGCGGGGGGGACCTCCGGGGAGACCCAGTACTTC. Encoded protein: CASSLVAGGTSGETQYF.

The V gene is TRBV6-2 or TRBV6-3, the J gene TRBJ2-5; the match to TRBD1 covers 7 bases. Germline CDR1 and CDR2: MNHEY and SVGEGT. The CDR3 extends over 14 amino acids. The V gene end was trimmed by 7 bases and the J gene end by 5 bases; junction bases not matched to a gene: 10. The CDR3 region is CASNLMDRRETQYF. In DNA form, the CDR3 reads TGTGCCAGCAACCTCATGGACAGGCGCGAGACCCAGTACTTC.

This clonotype was counted once. This chain links TRBV12-3 or TRBV12-4 with TRBJ1-5; D might be TRBD1 (6 bases). The CDR3 runs 15 residues. Trimming cost V 4 bases and J 6 bases, with 16 bases left between them. The CDR3 region has the DNA TGTGCCAGCAGTTACATCGGGGGCTGGGGTCAGCCCCAGCATTTT. Its protein product is CASSYIGGWGQPQHF.

For this clonotype: The junction and the germline gene differ at one end; a read error may be behind it. The chain uses TRBV6-1 and TRBJ2-5; 7 positions match TRBD1. There are 13 residues in the CDR3. Per germline, CDR1 MNHNS and CDR2 SASEGT. The CDR3 DNA reads TGCGCCAGCACCAGGGACAGCCAAGAGACCCAGTACTTC. It yields the protein CASTRDSQETQYF.